The source of this T cell receptor beta chain is a study of early T cells in non-severe SARS-CoV-2 infection. As for the study in general: Alpha and beta chains were unpaired, from unsorted whole-blood bulk RNA.

Unique molecular identifier tags were affixed to discrete cDNA molecules. TCRdb redid the calling of the 5' RACE reads with MiXCR, one entry per CDR3 protein. Here the sample spans over 60,000 distinct CDR3 sequences, under 15% being singletons. CDR3 length: 13 amino acids. Trimming took 6 bases from V and 4 from J, leaving 13 bases between them. CDR1 is MDHEN, CDR2 SYDVKM, per germline. The sample was whole blood, taken at baseline. This rearrangement joins TRBV28 to TRBJ2-7; a possible D gene is TRBD1 (6 bases). The TCR sequence derives from an adult who was a healthcare worker with PCR-confirmed SARS-CoV-2 infection or an uninfected control (not recorded which). The CDR3 nucleotides are TGTGCCAGCAGCACGTACAGGGCGTACGAGCAGTACTTC. Protein: CASSTYRAYEQYF.